This T cell receptor (beta chain) was sequenced during a study of cytomegalovirus exposure and HLA in healthy donors. Study in general: A prior study identified 110 million or so unique TCR beta sequences from 180 million or so T cells.

The PCR had 60 Vbeta and 13 Jbeta primers. This table comes from immunoSEQ multiplex PCR, and its TCRdb copy is limited to in-frame clones, with some not included. This table holds 200,000 to 250,000 clones, more than 75% found once. General observations from the study: In most subjects, TCR beta sequences reportedly gave accurate predictions of HLA-A and HLA-B alleles.

With respect to this clone: Its antigen is not identified.

Germline V gives CDR1 MDHEN, CDR2 SYDVKM. This CDR3 has 16 amino acids. Germline trimming cut 3 bases from V and 1 base from J; bases unmatched to any gene: 8. This clonotype was sampled from a male donor in good health and CMV-seronegative. The source material was PBMCs. The V and J genes are TRBV28 and TRBJ1-1, with 7 bases matching TRBD1. As DNA, the CDR3 is TGTGCCAGCAGTTTCCCACCCCGGACAGGGAACACTGAAGCTTTCTTT. Translated: CASSFPPRTGNTEAFF. The complete variable domain, with remaining parts taken from reference TRBV28 and TRBJ1-1, reads DVKVTQSSRYLVKRTGEKVFLECVQDMDHENMFWYRQDPGLGLRLIYFSYDVKMKEKGDIPEGYSVSREKKERFSLILESASTNQTSMYLCASSFPPRTGNTEAFFGQGTRLTVV.